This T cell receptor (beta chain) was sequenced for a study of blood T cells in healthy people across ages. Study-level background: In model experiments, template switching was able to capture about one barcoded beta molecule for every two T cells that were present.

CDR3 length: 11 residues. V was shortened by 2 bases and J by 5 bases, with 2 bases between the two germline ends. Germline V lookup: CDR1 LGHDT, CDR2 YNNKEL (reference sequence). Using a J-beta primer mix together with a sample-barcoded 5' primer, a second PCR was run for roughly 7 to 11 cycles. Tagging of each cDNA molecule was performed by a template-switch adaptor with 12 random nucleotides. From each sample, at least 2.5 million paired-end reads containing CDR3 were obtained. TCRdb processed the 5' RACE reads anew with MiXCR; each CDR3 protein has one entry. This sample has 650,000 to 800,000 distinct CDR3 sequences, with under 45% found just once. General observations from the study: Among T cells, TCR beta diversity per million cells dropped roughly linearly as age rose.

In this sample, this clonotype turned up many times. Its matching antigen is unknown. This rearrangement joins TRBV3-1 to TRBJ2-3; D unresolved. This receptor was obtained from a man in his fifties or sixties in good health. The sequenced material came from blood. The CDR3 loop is CASSQLDTQYF. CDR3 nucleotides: TGTGCCAGCAGCCAATTAGATACGCAGTATTTT.